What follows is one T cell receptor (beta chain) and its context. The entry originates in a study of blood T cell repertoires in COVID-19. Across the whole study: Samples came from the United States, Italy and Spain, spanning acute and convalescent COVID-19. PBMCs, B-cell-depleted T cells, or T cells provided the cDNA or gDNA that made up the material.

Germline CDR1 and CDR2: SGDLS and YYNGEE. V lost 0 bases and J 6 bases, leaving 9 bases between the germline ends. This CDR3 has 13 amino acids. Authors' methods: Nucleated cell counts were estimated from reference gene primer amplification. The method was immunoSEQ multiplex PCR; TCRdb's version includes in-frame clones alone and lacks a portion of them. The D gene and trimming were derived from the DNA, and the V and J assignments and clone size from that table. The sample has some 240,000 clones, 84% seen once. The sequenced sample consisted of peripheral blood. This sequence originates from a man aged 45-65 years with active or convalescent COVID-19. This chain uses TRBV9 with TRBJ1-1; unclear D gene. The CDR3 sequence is CASSVESGAEAFF. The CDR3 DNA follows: TGTGCCAGCAGCGTAGAGTCCGGGGCTGAAGCTTTCTTT.